The clone carrying this TCR beta chain was seen a single time. Its target is unknown. Researchers took RNA transcripts and amplified the TCR beta CDR3 regions from them. TCR CDR3 regions were first amplified by RT-PCR with HTBI primers. TCRdb re-derived calls from the multiplex PCR reads in MiXCR, one entry per CDR3 protein. Here the sample spans about 260,000 distinct CDR3 sequences, about 16% being singletons. A Clinical Activity Score of at least 3, a NOSPECS grade of at least 4 and a duration under 3 months were recorded in the ophthalmopathy patients. The data were taken from a study of T cells in Graves' hyperthyroidism and ophthalmopathy. Trimming took 5 bases from V and 1 from J; bases not matched to a gene: 10. CDR1 is SEHNR, CDR2 FQNEAQ, per germline (reference sequence). This CDR3 region has 16 residues. Study-wide findings and caveats: Blood held most thyroid clonotypes expanded above 0.001 frequency.

This chain joins TRBV7-9 and TRBJ1-1, with 7 bases aligning to TRBD1. Sequenced input: blood. This sequence was found in a young woman with Graves' ophthalmopathy. The CDR3 loop reads CASSTRPGTENTEAFF. In nucleotides, the CDR3 is TGTGCCAGCAGCACGCGTCCCGGGACAGAGAACACTGAAGCTTTCTTT.